This T cell receptor beta chain was documented in a study of cytomegalovirus exposure and HLA in healthy donors. Whole-study results and caveats: There were 150 to 200 TCR beta chains listed as cytomegalovirus-associated. Diagnosis of cytomegalovirus status made by the classifier reportedly showed high specificity and sensitivity.

This clone has a single count. Its antigen is as yet unknown. CDR3 size: 13 residues. Germline V CDR1 and CDR2: MNHNY, SVGAGI (reference sequence). Trimming removed 1 base from V and 6 bases from J; junction bases left unmatched: 0. This PCR relied on a set of 60 Vbeta primers and 13 Jbeta primers. Per the original methods: It was a later analysis that counted about 80 million unique TCR beta chains, of which 9.5 million to 14 million were shared. TCRdb keeps only in-frame clones here, not all; method: immunoSEQ multiplex PCR. That table supplies the V and J calls and clone size; D and trimming were determined from the DNA. The profile shows about 110,000 clones, approximately 70% of them singletons.

This chain joins TRBV6-6 and TRBJ2-1; 7 bases map to TRBD2. Material for sequencing was PBMCs. This TCR was recovered from a woman aged 70-85 years in good health and CMV-seropositive. CDR3 sequence reads: CASSYWEGNEQFF. The CDR3 DNA follows: TGTGCCAGCAGTTACTGGGAGGGCAATGAGCAGTTCTTC.